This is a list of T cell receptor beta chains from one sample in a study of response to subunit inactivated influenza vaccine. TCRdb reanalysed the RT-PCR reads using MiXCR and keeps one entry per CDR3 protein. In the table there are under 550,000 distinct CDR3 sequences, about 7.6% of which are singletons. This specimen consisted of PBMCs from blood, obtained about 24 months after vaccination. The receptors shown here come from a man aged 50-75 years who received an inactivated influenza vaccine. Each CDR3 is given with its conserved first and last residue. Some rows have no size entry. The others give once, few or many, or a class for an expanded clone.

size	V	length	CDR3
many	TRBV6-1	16	CASGTPQGRQHNEQFF
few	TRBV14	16	CASSQYIGMGADTQYF
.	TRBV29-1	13	CSVVPSTGYEQYF
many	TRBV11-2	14	CASSHSTGSYEQYF
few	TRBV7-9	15	CASSLSGTINYGYTF
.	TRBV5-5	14	CASSFPPGDYERYF
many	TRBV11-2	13	CASSLVSGIEQYF
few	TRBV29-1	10	CSVDTDTQYF
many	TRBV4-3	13	CASSQESDNEQFF
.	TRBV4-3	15	CASSQGPGQGYEQYF
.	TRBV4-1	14	CASSQVSAYYEQYF
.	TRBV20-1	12	CSASRGTDTQYF
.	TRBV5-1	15	CASSPGTGGFETQYF
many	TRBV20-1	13	CSATGGGLGEQFF
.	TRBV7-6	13	CASSSLVEDTQYF
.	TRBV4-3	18	CASSQDPVRRGGNYGYTF
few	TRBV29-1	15	CSVEDRYGGNNEQFF
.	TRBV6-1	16	CASSEITSGAGQPQHF
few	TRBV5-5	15	CASSLEGISYNEQFF
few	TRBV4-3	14	CASSQATSGETQYF
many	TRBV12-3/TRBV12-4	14	CASSRDRGKDTQYF
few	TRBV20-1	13	CSLEPKGVYGYTF
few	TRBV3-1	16	CASSQTRGALNEKLFF
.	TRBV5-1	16	CASSFLAGGSTGELFF
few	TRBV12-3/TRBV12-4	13	CASNNNYNSPLHF
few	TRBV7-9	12	CASGLVNNVLTF
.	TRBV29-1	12	CSVILDGDTQYF
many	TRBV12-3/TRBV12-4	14	CASSLVGAGTEAFF
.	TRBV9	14	CASSVGPPNTEPFF
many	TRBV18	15	CASSPGQALRNEQYF
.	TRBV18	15	CASSQTGRVLQPQHF
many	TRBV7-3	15	CASSSLTASYNEQFF
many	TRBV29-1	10	CSGQKDTQYF
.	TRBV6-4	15	CASSTSGGAHNEQFF
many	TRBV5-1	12	CASSVQGDEQYF
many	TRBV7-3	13	CASSLSGSSEAFF
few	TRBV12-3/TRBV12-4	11	CASRGTAEQYF
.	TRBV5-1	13	CASSWQGLETQYF
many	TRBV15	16	CATSRDPGQINQPQHF
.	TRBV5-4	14	CASSPDQSTDTQYF
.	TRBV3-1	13	CASSPEVGTEAFF
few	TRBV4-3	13	CASSQEWGNTIYF